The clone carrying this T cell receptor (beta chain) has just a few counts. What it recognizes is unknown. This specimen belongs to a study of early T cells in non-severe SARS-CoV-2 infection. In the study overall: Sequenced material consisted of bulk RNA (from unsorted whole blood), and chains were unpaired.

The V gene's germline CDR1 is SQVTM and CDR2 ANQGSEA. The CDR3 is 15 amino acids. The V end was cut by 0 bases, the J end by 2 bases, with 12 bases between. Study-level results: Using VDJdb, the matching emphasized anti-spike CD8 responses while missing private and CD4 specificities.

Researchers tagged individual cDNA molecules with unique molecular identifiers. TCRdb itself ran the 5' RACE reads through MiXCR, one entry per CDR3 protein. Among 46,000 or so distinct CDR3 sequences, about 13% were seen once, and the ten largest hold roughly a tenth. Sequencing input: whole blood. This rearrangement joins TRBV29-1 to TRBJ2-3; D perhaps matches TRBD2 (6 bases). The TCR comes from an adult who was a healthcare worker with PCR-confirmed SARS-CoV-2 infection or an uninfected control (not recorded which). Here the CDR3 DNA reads TGCAGCGTTGAAGATGCCGGGAGCCTCACAGATACGCAGTATTTT. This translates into CSVEDAGSLTDTQYF.